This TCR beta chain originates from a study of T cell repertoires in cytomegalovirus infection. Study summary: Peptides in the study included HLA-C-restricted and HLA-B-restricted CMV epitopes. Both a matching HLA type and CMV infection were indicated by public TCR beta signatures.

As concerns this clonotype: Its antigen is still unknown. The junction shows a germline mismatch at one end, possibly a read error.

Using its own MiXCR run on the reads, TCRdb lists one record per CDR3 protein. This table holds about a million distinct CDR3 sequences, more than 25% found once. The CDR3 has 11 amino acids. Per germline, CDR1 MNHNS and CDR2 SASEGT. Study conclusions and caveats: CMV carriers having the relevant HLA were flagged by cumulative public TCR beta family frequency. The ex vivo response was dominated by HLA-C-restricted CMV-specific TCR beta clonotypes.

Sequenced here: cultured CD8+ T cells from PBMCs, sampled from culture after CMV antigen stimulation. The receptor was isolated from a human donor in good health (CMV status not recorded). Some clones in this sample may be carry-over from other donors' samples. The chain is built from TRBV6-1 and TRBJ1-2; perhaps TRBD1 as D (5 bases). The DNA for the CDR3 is TGTGCCAGCAGTGAAGGTACCGGGACCCGCTTC. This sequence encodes CASSEGTGTRF.